These T cell receptor beta chains were read from a single sample in a study of STAT5B mutations in CD4+ large granular lymphocyte leukemia. Sequencing was performed with immunoSEQ multiplex PCR; in TCRdb, only in-frame clones are kept and a portion is missing. The sample contains tens of thousands of clones, roughly 87% of which appear only once. Sequences were obtained from CD4+ T cells from blood buffy coats. The receptors derive from a human donor in good health. CDR3s include the opening cysteine and the closing phenylalanine or tryptophan. D genes are given only for firm matches. Size tells how often a clone was seen (once, few, many) or the class of an expanded clone, and some rows leave it out.

V	size	J	D	CDR3	DNA
TRBV6-6	-	TRBJ1-3	-	CASSYGGTGNTIYF	TGTGCCAGCAGTTACGGCGGTACTGGAAACACCATATATTTT
TRBV6-6	-	TRBJ2-1	TRBD1	CASRRRDRVGEQFF	TGTGCCAGCAGACGACGCGACAGGGTGGGTGAGCAGTTCTTC
TRBV6-1	few	TRBJ2-7	TRBD1	CASSERDSLYEQYF	TGTGCCAGCAGCGAGAGGGACAGCTTGTACGAGCAGTACTTC
TRBV2	once	TRBJ1-1	-	CASSGRLGEAFF	TGTGCCAGCAGTGGCCGGTTGGGTGAAGCTTTCTTT
TRBV10-3	-	TRBJ2-2	-	CAIMTPRNTGELFF	TGTGCCATCATGACCCCGAGGAACACCGGGGAGCTGTTTTTT
TRBV29-1	-	TRBJ2-1	-	CSDTSSGNEQFF	TGCAGCGACACTAGCTCGGGCAATGAGCAGTTCTTC
TRBV5-5	-	TRBJ2-5	-	CASSLAVGVRGGGETQYF	TGTGCCAGCAGCTTGGCGGTTGGGGTCCGGGGAGGTGGCGAGACCCAGTACTTC
TRBV29-1	-	TRBJ2-7	TRBD2	CSVVPSGYSYEQYF	TGCAGCGTTGTGCCTAGCGGGTATTCCTACGAGCAGTACTTC
TRBV2	-	TRBJ1-1	TRBD1	CASSETPGQILNTEAFF	TGTGCCAGCAGTGAGACACCGGGACAGATTTTGAACACTGAAGCTTTCTTT
TRBV7-9	once	TRBJ2-1	-	CASSLGLGRWDEQFF	TGTGCCAGCAGCTTAGGGCTAGGGAGATGGGATGAGCAGTTCTTC
TRBV7-2	-	TRBJ2-5	-	CASSHLFAKETQYF	TGTGCCAGCAGCCACCTCTTCGCCAAAGAGACCCAGTACTTC
TRBV27	once	TRBJ2-7	TRBD2	CASSLRSTSGSPVGYEQYF	TGTGCCAGCAGTTTAAGGTCGACTAGCGGGTCCCCGGTGGGGTACGAGCAGTACTTC
TRBV5-4	few	TRBJ2-6	-	CASSTETSGANVLTF	TGTGCCAGCAGCACCGAGACCTCTGGGGCCAACGTCCTGACTTTC
TRBV29-1	once	TRBJ2-1	-	CSGDPSGHNEQFF	TGCAGCGGGGACCCCTCAGGCCACAATGAGCAGTTCTTC
TRBV30	-	TRBJ1-5	TRBD1	CAWTPRRQGALRSNQPQHF	TGTGCCTGGACCCCGAGGAGACAGGGGGCATTGAGGAGCAATCAGCCCCAGCATTTT
TRBV7-9	-	TRBJ2-1	-	CASSPPTGGPYNEQFF	TGTGCCAGCAGCCCGCCGACAGGAGGCCCCTACAATGAGCAGTTCTTC
TRBV7-8	-	TRBJ2-7	TRBD1	CASNMGTGYEQYF	TGTGCCAGCAACATGGGGACAGGGTACGAGCAGTACTTC
TRBV18	-	TRBJ2-5	TRBD1	CASSPTGVGVTQYF	TGTGCCAGCTCACCGACAGGGGTCGGGGTGACCCAGTACTTC
TRBV7-9	-	TRBJ2-7	TRBD1	CASSPKKGDRVYEQYF	TGTGCCAGCAGCCCAAAAAAGGGGGACAGGGTCTACGAGCAGTACTTC
TRBV7-2	-	TRBJ2-5	-	CASSLSPAETQYF	TGTGCCAGCAGCTTATCCCCGGCGGAGACCCAGTACTTC
TRBV5-1	-	TRBJ2-2	TRBD2	CASQTSGGTTGELFF	TGCGCCAGCCAAACTAGCGGGGGGACCACCGGGGAGCTGTTTTTT
TRBV5-1	-	TRBJ2-2	TRBD2	CASSSPGLAGDGNTGELFF	TGCGCCAGCAGCTCGCCCGGACTAGCGGGAGACGGGAACACCGGGGAGCTGTTTTTT
TRBV6-5	-	TRBJ2-1	TRBD2	CASSFGTSGYNEQFF	TGTGCCAGCAGTTTCGGGACTAGCGGCTACAATGAGCAGTTCTTC
TRBV9	-	TRBJ2-7	-	CASSVGGSYEQYF	TGTGCCAGCAGCGTAGGAGGCTCCTACGAGCAGTACTTC
TRBV7-2	-	TRBJ2-1	TRBD2	CASSLASGASYNEQFF	TGTGCCAGCAGCTTAGCTAGCGGGGCCTCCTACAATGAGCAGTTCTTC
TRBV11-2	-	TRBJ2-7	-	CASSPLGRTGTYEQYF	TGTGCCAGCAGCCCCCTGGGGAGGACTGGCACCTACGAGCAGTACTTC
TRBV7-8	-	TRBJ2-1	-	CASSPGIYNEQFF	TGTGCCAGCAGCCCGGGGATTTACAATGAGCAGTTCTTC
TRBV19	-	TRBJ2-7	-	CASSIDRGLAYEQYF	TGTGCCAGTAGTATAGATCGTGGCCTCGCCTACGAGCAGTACTTC
TRBV28	-	TRBJ1-2	-	CASSPREDYGYTF	TGTGCCAGCAGTCCGCGTGAGGACTATGGCTACACCTTC
TRBV18	few	TRBJ2-7	-	CASSPLPIQGHEQYF	TGTGCCAGCTCACCGCTCCCCATCCAGGGGCACGAGCAGTACTTC
TRBV5-6	-	TRBJ2-7	TRBD1	CASRRTGGVGEQYF	TGTGCCAGCAGGCGGACAGGGGGGGTCGGCGAGCAGTACTTC
TRBV6-6	-	TRBJ1-6	TRBD1	CASRRDSLNSPLHF	TGTGCCAGCAGAAGGGACAGCCTCAATTCACCCCTCCACTTT
TRBV20-1	-	TRBJ2-1	-	CSAVSMQPIF	TGCAGTGCCGTCTCGATGCAGCCGATCTTC
TRBV7-9	-	TRBJ2-3	-	CASSPGGGFYTQYF	TGTGCCAGCAGCCCAGGGGGGGGGTTTTATACGCAGTATTTT
TRBV5-8	-	TRBJ2-2	-	CASSLGQGWTGELFF	TGTGCCAGCAGCTTGGGACAAGGATGGACCGGGGAGCTGTTTTTT
TRBV6-1	-	TRBJ2-1	TRBD2	CASNRLAGPYNEQFF	TGTGCCAGCAACCGACTAGCGGGGCCCTACAATGAGCAGTTCTTC
TRBV6-5	-	TRBJ2-7	TRBD1	CASSRQGYEQYF	TGTGCCAGCAGCCGACAGGGCTACGAGCAGTACTTC
TRBV2	-	TRBJ2-5	-	CASRGDFPVQYF	TGTGCCAGCAGGGGGGACTTCCCGGTCCAGTACTTC
TRBV28	few	TRBJ1-5	TRBD1	CASSRDRVQPQHF	TGTGCCAGCAGTAGAGACAGGGTTCAGCCCCAGCATTTT
TRBV4-2	-	TRBJ2-2	-	CASSQDPAGVTGELFF	TGTGCCAGCAGCCAAGACCCGGCAGGGGTCACCGGGGAGCTGTTTTTT
TRBV6-5	-	TRBJ2-2	-	CASSLATNTGELFF	TGTGCCAGTTCTTTAGCGACGAACACCGGGGAGCTGTTTTTT
TRBV5-1	few	TRBJ2-5	-	CASSSGGRESETQYF	TGCGCCAGCAGCTCGGGGGGCCGGGAGTCAGAGACCCAGTACTTC
TRBV4-2	few	TRBJ1-2	TRBD1	CASSQDGTGGHYGYTF	TGTGCCAGCAGCCAAGATGGGACAGGGGGGCACTATGGCTACACCTTC
TRBV5-1	-	TRBJ2-3	-	CASSLGSITDTQYF	TGCGCCAGCAGCTTGGGTTCTATCACAGATACGCAGTATTTT
TRBV4-2	-	TRBJ2-1	-	CASSPTRDEQLF	TGTGCCAGCAGCCCAACGAGGGATGAGCAGCTCTTC
TRBV19	-	TRBJ1-4	-	CASTGPGATNEKLFF	TGTGCCAGCACCGGGCCGGGGGCAACTAATGAAAAACTGTTTTTT
TRBV11-2	-	TRBJ2-1	-	CASSLGLRAGQFF	TGTGCCAGCAGCTTAGGCCTTAGGGCGGGGCAGTTCTTC
TRBV13	-	TRBJ1-2	-	CASSLGDSGIYGYTF	TGTGCCAGCAGCTTAGGGGACAGCGGAATCTATGGCTACACCTTC